This passage covers 25 T cell receptor beta chains from one sample sequenced in a study of post-analysis software for immune sequencing data. Findings and caveats of the study: Five or six TRBV segments, TRBV5-6, TRBV5-1 and TRBV20-1 among them, were found more frequent in patients than controls.

These receptors' targets are unknown. Unique molecular identifiers were present in the TCR beta cDNA libraries. Using its own MiXCR run on the PCR reads, TCRdb lists one record per CDR3 protein. Of roughly 670,000 distinct CDR3 sequences in the sample, approximately 60% are singletons; the top ten hold over 9%. Sequenced material: blood. The origin of the receptors is a girl aged 2 to 9 with multiple sclerosis.

This clonotype was found a few times. This chain uses TRBV7-9 with TRBJ2-4, with D hard to call. The assigned J gene may be wrong: the sequence end matches TRBJ2-7 better. CDR1 is SEHNR, CDR2 FQNEAQ, per germline (reference sequence). The CDR3 is 12 amino acids. This CDR3 reads CASSFLSGEQYF. The CDR3 bases are TGTGCCAGCAGCTTCCTGTCTGGCGAGCAGTACTTC.

The rearrangement uses TRBV27 and TRBJ1-2, with 7 nucleotides matching TRBD1. V lost 2 bases and J lost 5; bases outside the gene matches: 11. The length of the CDR3 is 16 residues. Germline CDR1 MNHEY, CDR2 SMNVEV (reference sequence). In nucleotides, the CDR3 is TGTGCCAGCAGTTTAATCCGATCGACAGGGAGTTATGGCTACACCTTC. Its protein product is CASSLIRSTGSYGYTF.

This clonotype was recorded a few times. This chain connects TRBV6-4 to TRBJ2-3, with D perhaps TRBD2 (5 bases). This CDR3 region has 14 residues. Germline V gene lookup returns CDR1 MRHNA and CDR2 SNTAGT. V was pared by 2 bases and J by 4 bases, with 10 bases between. The CDR3 region has the DNA TGTGCCAGCAGTGACGAGGGAATGGCAGATACGCAGTATTTT. Residues: CASSDEGMADTQYF.

This clonotype was found once. The chain joins TRBV20-1 to TRBJ2-7, with 9 bases identical to TRBD2. V trimming: 0 bases; J trimming: 5 bases; junction bases outside the gene matches: 5. This CDR3 region has 14 residues. CDR1 is DFQATT and CDR2 is SNEGSKA in the germline V gene (reference sequence). The CDR3 nucleotides are TGCAGTGCTAGAGATTTAGCGGGAGCCCACGAGCAGTACTTC. Translating it yields CSARDLAGAHEQYF.

This clonotype was recorded a few times. J is TRBJ1-1 and V is TRBV9, with 7 nucleotides matching TRBD1. Losses at the gene ends were 3 bases for V and 6 bases for J; bases not matched to a gene: 8. CDR1 is SGDLS and CDR2 is YYNGEE in the germline V gene. The length of the CDR3 is 14 residues. CDR3 amino acids: CASSARQGRAEAFF. CDR3 coding DNA: TGTGCCAGCAGCGCCCGACAGGGAAGGGCTGAAGCTTTCTTT.

The chain has TRBV20-1 and TRBJ1-5; the match to TRBD1 covers 7 bases. In germline, CDR1 is DFQATT, CDR2 SNEGSKA (reference sequence). This CDR3 comprises 15 residues. V was pared by 6 bases and J by 3 bases, with 11 bases of the junction left unmatched. The CDR3 loop reads CSASSGTVINQPQHF. In nucleotides, the CDR3 is TGCAGTGCCTCCTCCGGGACAGTGATCAATCAGCCCCAGCATTTT.

The chain recombines TRBV20-1 with TRBJ2-5; the D call may be TRBD1 or TRBD2 (5 bases each). This CDR3 comprises 13 residues. Germline CDR1 reads DFQATT; CDR2 reads SNEGSKA (reference sequence). V was trimmed by 3 bases and J by 3 bases, leaving 11 bases between them. CDR3 sequence: CSARGTVEETQYF. CDR3 DNA sequence: TGCAGTGCTAGGGGGACGGTCGAAGAGACCCAGTACTTC.

The chain is built from TRBV7-2 and TRBJ2-7; D ambiguous. The V end was cut by 3 bases, the J end by 3 bases, with 15 bases between. Germline V gene data show CDR1 as SGHTA and CDR2 as FQGNSA. This CDR3 is built from 15 residues. The chain's CDR3 is CASSLFPSGYYEQYV. The CDR3 DNA reads TGTGCCAGCAGCTTGTTTCCTTCCGGGTACTACGAGCAGTACGTC.

This clonotype has only a few counts. This sequence joins TRBV27 and TRBJ2-5, with TRBD2 as a possible D gene (6 bases). The V end was cut by 10 bases, the J end by 3 bases, with 18 bases between. Germline values: CDR1 MNHEY, CDR2 SMNVEV (reference sequence). CDR3 length: 14 residues. The CDR3: CATKGGSWEETQYF. CDR3 DNA: TGTGCCACGAAGGGAGGATCCTGGGAAGAGACCCAGTACTTC.

There are a few counts of this clonotype. The gene calls are TRBV3-1 and TRBJ2-7; tentative D call: TRBD2 (5 bases). Germline CDR1 LGHDT, CDR2 YNNKEL (reference sequence). CDR3 size: 14 residues. Trimming removed 1 base at V and 11 bases at J, with 18 bases between. CDR3 sequence reads: CASSQGAARSKKYF. The CDR3 nucleotides are TGTGCCAGCAGCCAAGGAGCGGCCAGGTCAAAGAAGTACTTC.

The chain links TRBV12-5 to TRBJ2-7; tentatively, D is TRBD2 (6 bases). The CDR3 is 14 amino acids. Germline CDR1 LGHNT, CDR2 FRNRAP. The V end lost 1 base, the J end lost 4 bases, and 11 bases lay between the germline ends. The CDR3 nucleotides are TGTGCTAGTGGTTTGGGTGCAGGGACTTACGAGCAGTACTTC. It translates to CASGLGAGTYEQYF. Complete variable domain (other parts from reference TRBV12-5 and TRBJ2-7): DARVTQTPRHKVTEMGQEVTMRCQPILGHNTVFWYRQTMMQGLELLAYFRNRAPLDDSGMPKDRFSAEMPDATLATLKIQPSEPRDSAVYFCASGLGAGTYEQYFGPGTRLTVT.

This clonotype was observed a handful of times. The rearrangement joins TRBV7-2 to TRBJ2-5; tentative D call: TRBD2 (6 bases). V lost 1 base and J 2 bases, leaving 11 bases between the germline ends. The CDR3 has 15 amino acids. Germline CDR1 reads SGHTA; CDR2 reads FQGNSA. CDR3 amino acids: CASSLVAALQETQYF. The CDR3 nucleotides are TGTGCCAGCAGCTTAGTAGCGGCCCTTCAAGAGACCCAGTACTTC. Together with reference TRBV7-2 and TRBJ2-5, the CDR3 gives the full variable domain: GAGVSQSPSNKVTEKGKDVELRCDPISGHTALYWYRQSLGQGLEFLIYFQGNSAPDKSGLPSDRFSAERTGGSVSTLTIQRTQQEDSAVYLCASSLVAALQETQYFGPGTRLLVL.

The CDR3 is CASSEGVVYNEQFF. The CDR3 region has the DNA TGTGCCAGTTCGGAGGGGGTAGTTTACAATGAGCAGTTCTTC. The chain is built from TRBV6-2 or TRBV6-3 and TRBJ2-1, with D perhaps TRBD1 or TRBD2 (6 bases each). The CDR3 is 14 amino acids. V was trimmed by 9 bases and J by 4 bases, leaving 16 bases between them. The germline V gene has CDR1 MNHEY and CDR2 SVGEGT.

This sequence joins TRBV12-3 or TRBV12-4 and TRBJ2-7, with D unresolved. The CDR3 is 13 residues long. Trimming pared 6 bases from V and 3 bases from J, leaving 12 bases between. CDR3 nucleotides: TGTGCCAGCAGCCATCACCTCCTCTACGAGCAGTACTTC. Translation: CASSHHLLYEQYF.

This clonotype was picked up one time. This sequence joins TRBV20-1 and TRBJ2-4, with 7 bases lining up with TRBD1. Trimming removed 2 bases from V and 7 bases from J; junction bases left unmatched: 8. Per germline, CDR1 DFQATT and CDR2 SNEGSKA (reference sequence). CDR3 size: 14 residues. In nucleotides, the CDR3 is TGCAGTGCTAGACCCCGGACAGGATCGAACATTCAGTACTTC. This gives the protein CSARPRTGSNIQYF.

This chain connects TRBV4-1 to TRBJ2-2; perhaps D is TRBD1 or TRBD2 (5 bases each). V lost 3 bases, J lost 6 bases, and 17 bases lay in between. There are 16 residues in the CDR3. The V gene's germline CDR1 is MGHRA and CDR2 YSYEKL. CDR3 residues: CASSHGPGLEAGELFF. CDR3 bases: TGCGCCAGCAGCCACGGGCCAGGGTTGGAGGCCGGGGAGCTGTTTTTT.

J is TRBJ1-2 and V is TRBV7-2; D not resolved. The CDR3 spans 14 residues. V was clipped by 6 bases and J by 2 bases, with 13 bases between them. Germline V gives CDR1 SGHTA, CDR2 FQGNSA. The CDR3 sequence is CASRLVRKNYGYTF. The CDR3 nucleotides read TGTGCCAGCAGGCTTGTCCGGAAGAACTATGGCTACACCTTC.

The V gene is TRBV3-1, the J gene TRBJ2-5; 9 bases agree with TRBD2. The end of the DNA aligns better with TRBJ2-7, so the J call may be wrong. The CDR3 covers 16 residues. Germline CDR1 is LGHDT and CDR2 is YNNKEL (reference sequence). The CDR3 region has the DNA TGTGCCAGCAGCCAAGATAGAAGTAGCGGGAGACGCGAGCAGTACTTC. Translating it yields CASSQDRSSGRREQYF.

This chain uses TRBV5-1 with TRBJ2-1, with D possibly being TRBD1 (6 bases). This CDR3 contains 21 residues. V gave up 6 bases and J gave up 7 bases, with 38 bases separating them. Germline-derived CDR1 and CDR2 are SGHRS and YFSETQ. CDR3 coding DNA: TGCGCCAGCACCAGTTCCCCTATGGGACACCGAGTTTCTAGAAGGGCGAATGAGCAGTTCTTC. Its translation: CASTSSPMGHRVSRRANEQFF.

The chain's CDR3 is CSVEADFVGAYEQYF. CDR3 DNA: TGCAGCGTTGAGGCTGATTTTGTCGGAGCCTACGAGCAGTACTTC. The rearrangement links TRBV29-1 to TRBJ2-7; D gene ambiguous. The CDR3 sequence is 15 residues long. V gave up 3 bases and J gave up 2 bases, with 17 bases separating them. Germline V lookup: CDR1 SQVTM, CDR2 ANQGSEA.

This chain links TRBV7-2 with TRBJ1-1, with 8 bases that match TRBD1. The CDR3 length is 16 residues. Germline CDR1 reads SGHTA; CDR2 reads FQGNSA. Trimming took 1 base from V and 5 from J; bases not matched to a gene: 9. The CDR3 loop reads CASSLGAAGGRTEAFF. Written as DNA, the CDR3 is TGTGCCAGCAGCTTAGGAGCGGCAGGGGGCAGAACTGAAGCTTTCTTT.

The chain combines TRBV5-1 with TRBJ2-3; tentative D call: TRBD1 (5 bases). Trimming shortened V by 2 bases and J by 5 bases, and 12 bases separated the two germline ends. CDR3 size: 14 residues. The germline gives CDR1 SGHRS, CDR2 YFSETQ. The CDR3 DNA sequence: TGCGCCAGCAGCTTTGCACAGGAACTAGATACGCAGTATTTT. The encoded protein is CASSFAQELDTQYF.

This rearrangement joins TRBV5-1 to TRBJ2-7, with 9 bases that match TRBD1. Germline V gives CDR1 SGHRS, CDR2 YFSETQ. The CDR3 runs to 15 residues. The V and J ends lost 4 bases and 4 bases, in that order; junction bases with no gene match: 9. DNA for the CDR3: TGCGCCAGCAGCGTTAACCGACAGGGGGGGTACGAGCAGTACTTC. This translates into CASSVNRQGGYEQYF.

This chain links TRBV15 with TRBJ2-1; the D is unclear. In germline, CDR1 is LNHNV, CDR2 YYDKDF (reference sequence). This CDR3 region has 15 residues. Trimming removed 3 bases at V and 9 bases at J, with 18 bases between. CDR3 protein: CATSSTKVPPSEQFF. CDR3 nucleotide sequence: TGTGCCACCAGCAGCACCAAGGTCCCTCCGAGTGAGCAGTTCTTC.

The J gene is TRBJ2-3, the V gene TRBV5-1; 11 nucleotides align to TRBD2. The CDR3 is made up of 19 amino acids. Per the germline V gene, CDR1 is SGHRS and CDR2 is YFSETQ. V shed 0 bases and J 2 bases; nucleotides not matched to a gene: 11. This chain's CDR3 is CASSLALAGGLFLTDTQYF. The CDR3 DNA follows: TGCGCCAGCAGCTTGGCCCTAGCGGGAGGACTGTTTCTCACAGATACGCAGTATTTT. The variable domain in full, completed from reference TRBV5-1 and TRBJ2-3, reads KAGVTQTPRYLIKTRGQQVTLSCSPISGHRSVSWYQQTPGQGLQFLFEYFSETQRNKGNFPGRFSGRQFSNSRSEMNVSTLELGDSALYLCASSLALAGGLFLTDTQYFGPGTRLTVL.